These T cell receptor beta chains were read from a single sample in a study of blood T cell repertoires in COVID-19. Generated by immunoSEQ multiplex PCR, the TCRdb table keeps only in-frame clones and is missing some. The sample comprises 200,000 to 300,000 clones, approximately 87% of which are singletons, and about 1.6% rests with the top ten. The specimen was peripheral blood. These receptor sequences come from a woman between 35 and 50 years old who had recovered from COVID-19. CDR3s include the opening cysteine and the closing phenylalanine or tryptophan. A D gene is named only where the DNA matches it firmly. The listing skips clone size in some rows; elsewhere it reads once, few, many or a size class.

clone size	D gene	V gene	J gene	CDR3 protein
-	TRBD1	TRBV5-1	TRBJ1-1	CASSSGTGEADTEAFF
-	TRBD2	TRBV7-2	TRBJ2-7	CASSPSGGLSYEQYF
-	TRBD1	TRBV5-1	TRBJ1-6	CASSSQGARGNSPLHF
-	-	TRBV4-2	TRBJ1-2	CASSPGPSLDGYTF
-	-	TRBV7-9	TRBJ1-2	CASSLGAGAPGGYTF
-	-	TRBV6-1	TRBJ1-3	CASSDPRVGNTIYF
-	-	TRBV7-2	TRBJ1-6	CASSLLASPLHF
-	TRBD1	TRBV7-2	TRBJ2-7	CASSFRDRGREQYF
-	TRBD2	TRBV5-1	TRBJ2-5	CASSLGGLAGGVGETQYF
-	-	TRBV5-6	TRBJ1-2	CASSSSDRDVGGGYTF
-	TRBD1	TRBV12-3/TRBV12-4	TRBJ1-1	CASRLTGGTEAFF
-	TRBD2	TRBV2	TRBJ2-5	CASSGPLAGAQTQYF
-	TRBD2	TRBV6-2/TRBV6-3	TRBJ2-2	CASRPSGGTGELFF
few	-	TRBV27	TRBJ1-4	CASSQQAAVEKLFF
-	TRBD1	TRBV7-3	TRBJ1-1	CASSLTGVPTEAFF
-	-	TRBV5-1	TRBJ1-6	CASSLVGGNNSPLHF
-	TRBD1	TRBV15	TRBJ1-6	CATSRTGTNSPLHF
once	-	TRBV9	TRBJ1-2	CASSAGYGYTF
-	TRBD1	TRBV7-6	TRBJ1-2	CASSQGQGGYGYTF
-	TRBD2	TRBV15	TRBJ2-5	CATSVGLAGSETQYF
-	-	TRBV3-1/TRBV3-2	TRBJ1-5	CASSPRGSNQPQHF
-	-	TRBV6-5	TRBJ1-3	CASSWRAIPGNTIYF
-	TRBD1	TRBV5-1	TRBJ1-1	CASSPGQGITEAFF
-	-	TRBV4-1	TRBJ1-4	CASSPEELVLENEKLFF
-	-	TRBV5-1	TRBJ1-1	CASSTQGPNTEAFF
-	TRBD1	TRBV19	TRBJ1-2	CASSLKDRGGYTF
few	TRBD2	TRBV13	TRBJ2-7	CASSPRGDWKQYF
-	-	TRBV21-1	TRBJ1-1	CASSTNRHTLNTEAFF
-	TRBD2	TRBV2	TRBJ2-2	CASSLSGGANGELFF
few	-	TRBV7-9	TRBJ1-2	CASSLVGQGWNGYTF
-	TRBD1	TRBV10-3	TRBJ1-1	CAISDPDRVWGNTEAFF
-	-	TRBV15	TRBJ1-5	CATSSIRYYSNQPQHF
-	-	TRBV6-5	TRBJ1-4	CASTSSRAVEKLFF
-	TRBD2	TRBV6-2/TRBV6-3	TRBJ2-1	CASSHPGLALYNEQFF
-	-	TRBV20-1	TRBJ2-1	CSAVYNEQFF
-	-	TRBV4-1	TRBJ1-5	CASSQDSVEVQPQHF
-	TRBD2	TRBV3-1/TRBV3-2	TRBJ2-3	CASSLWTSGGREDTQYF
-	-	TRBV5-1	TRBJ1-1	CASGNGESEAFF
-	-	TRBV5-4	TRBJ1-4	CASSLSGKEKLFF
-	-	TRBV15	TRBJ2-1	CATSRAWEEQFF
-	-	TRBV10-1	TRBJ1-3	CASRQSSGNTIYF
-	-	TRBV7-8	TRBJ1-3	CASSPTGMVGNTIYF
-	-	TRBV3-1/TRBV3-2	TRBJ2-2	CASSPSRGRTGELFF
-	-	TRBV27	TRBJ1-3	CASSLVYPRSGNTIYF
once	TRBD1	TRBV7-2	TRBJ1-5	CASSPRTGPNQPQHF
once	TRBD2	TRBV3-1/TRBV3-2	TRBJ2-1	CASSQIRAGTSGGYSYNEQFF
-	-	TRBV6-6	TRBJ1-1	CASIFRIGGGTEAFF
-	-	TRBV29-1	TRBJ1-2	CSVRQDYGYTF
-	-	TRBV7-7	TRBJ2-1	CASSLLAAPYNEQFF